These 30 T cell receptor beta chains were sequenced from one sample in a study of CD4 T cells in relation to SARS-CoV-2 and coronaviruses. TCRdb keeps only in-frame clones here, not all; method: immunoSEQ multiplex PCR. The sample lists about 59,000 clones; roughly 89% were seen once. Before the COVID-19 pandemic, during about 2010-2019, CD4+ T cells were taken from unexposed donors. The sequenced sample was memory CD4+ T cells from PBMCs. These TCRs come from a human donor in good health.

The chain has TRBV6-5 and TRBJ2-7; 7 nucleotides line up with TRBD2. The V and J ends lost 0 bases and 2 bases, in that order; junction bases with no gene match: 7. Per germline, CDR1 MNHEY and CDR2 SVGAGI. CDR3 size: 16 residues. The chain's CDR3 is CASSYSNSLAAYEQYF. In DNA form, the CDR3 reads TGTGCCAGCAGTTACTCGAATTCGCTAGCGGCCTACGAGCAGTACTTC.

The chain has TRBV24-1 and TRBJ2-3, with 9 bases that match TRBD2. Germline V gene lookup returns CDR1 KGHDR and CDR2 SFDVKD. This CDR3 region has 17 residues. After removal of 3 bases from V and 2 bases from J, the junction contained 8 bases not matched to a gene. The CDR3 sequence is CATSDSTSGPYTDTQYF. The CDR3 DNA sequence: TGTGCCACCAGTGATAGCACTAGCGGGCCTTACACAGATACGCAGTATTTT.

This chain links TRBV5-1 with TRBJ2-7; D may be TRBD2 (5 bases). Germline CDR1 and CDR2: SGHRS and YFSETQ. The length of the CDR3 is 13 residues. Trimming pared 0 bases from V and 9 bases from J, leaving 13 bases between. Here the CDR3 reads CASSLGERTAQYF. In DNA, the CDR3 is TGCGCCAGCAGCTTGGGGGAGCGGACCGCGCAGTACTTC.

This rearrangement joins TRBV11-2 to TRBJ2-7; 9 bases align to TRBD2. The CDR3 sequence is 16 residues long. From germline, CDR1 is SGHAT and CDR2 FQNNGV. V gave up 1 base and J gave up 2 bases; unmatched junction bases: 6. The DNA for the CDR3 is TGTGCCAGCAGCTTAGCGGGTAGCGGGGGTACCTACGAGCAGTACTTC. This encodes CASSLAGSGGTYEQYF.

This chain connects TRBV14 to TRBJ2-3; 13 nucleotides agree with TRBD2. V lost 5 bases and J lost 5; bases outside the gene matches: 7. This CDR3 spans 16 amino acids. Germline V gene lookup returns CDR1 SGHDN and CDR2 FVKESK. The CDR3: CASSVTSGRAGDTQYF. DNA for the CDR3: TGTGCCAGCAGCGTCACTAGCGGGAGGGCTGGAGATACGCAGTATTTT.

The chain combines TRBV6-5 with TRBJ2-7; possible D gene TRBD1, 6 bases. CDR3 length: 13 amino acids. With 6 bases removed from V and 3 bases from J, the gap between germline ends came to 12 bases. Germline V gene lookup returns CDR1 MNHEY and CDR2 SVGAGI. The CDR3 nucleotides read TGTGCCAGCAGCCGGGACAAAGGCTACGAGCAGTACTTC. It is translated as CASSRDKGYEQYF.

The chain couples TRBV19 to TRBJ1-5; D gene unclear. V dropped 5 bases and J dropped 1 base, with 15 bases sitting between them. The germline gives CDR1 LNHDA, CDR2 SQIVND (reference sequence). The CDR3 extends over 16 amino acids. CDR3 sequence reads: CASSSVPVGSNQPQHF. DNA for the CDR3: TGTGCCAGTAGTTCGGTCCCAGTGGGAAGCAATCAGCCCCAGCATTTT.

This clone turned up a few times. The V and J genes are TRBV28 and TRBJ1-1; D gene ambiguous. Trimming removed 11 bases from V and 1 base from J, with 11 bases in between. The CDR3 is made up of 12 amino acids. Germline CDR1 reads MDHEN; CDR2 reads SYDVKM. The CDR3 DNA reads as TGTGCCGCCGAAAACTCGAACACTGAAGCTTTCTTT. This codes for CAAENSNTEAFF.

The rearrangement joins TRBV24-1 to TRBJ2-3; 8 nucleotides align to TRBD2. CDR1 KGHDR and CDR2 SFDVKD come from the germline V gene. The CDR3 has 15 residues. With V trimmed by 7 bases and J by 4 bases, 9 bases remained unmatched. Here the CDR3 reads CATSDTAGVPDTQYF. The CDR3 DNA follows: TGTGCCACCAGCGATACAGCGGGAGTCCCAGATACGCAGTATTTT.

The chain carries TRBV5-1 and TRBJ2-1; TRBD2 aligns across 7 bases. Germline V gene sequence: CDR1 SGHRS, CDR2 YFSETQ. The CDR3 has 14 amino acids. The ends lost 3 bases at V and 3 bases at J; junction bases unmatched: 3. This CDR3 is CASSWGGDYNEQFF. For the CDR3, the DNA is TGCGCCAGCAGCTGGGGGGGGGACTACAATGAGCAGTTCTTC.

The chain carries TRBV20-1 and TRBJ1-2; D is unresolved. Trimming pared 6 bases from V and 5 bases from J, leaving 10 bases between. There are 11 residues in the CDR3. Looked up from germline, CDR1 is DFQATT and CDR2 is SNEGSKA (reference sequence). The CDR3 spells CSAPPGYGYTF. Written as DNA, the CDR3 is TGCAGTGCGCCCCCAGGATATGGCTACACCTTC.

This clone was seen a handful of times. V gene TRBV6-5 combines with J gene TRBJ1-1, with a possible D match to TRBD1 (5 bases). V was pared by 5 bases and J by 2 bases, with 12 bases between. The CDR3 extends over 14 amino acids. Germline CDR1 reads MNHEY; CDR2 reads SVGAGI. CDR3 nucleotide sequence: TGTGCCAGCAGTATCAGGGATAGAAACACTGAAGCTTTCTTT. Protein: CASSIRDRNTEAFF.

The J gene is TRBJ2-3, the V gene TRBV19; no firm D call. V lost 5 bases and J lost 6, with 6 bases in between. CDR3 size: 11 residues. Germline V gene lookup returns CDR1 LNHDA and CDR2 SQIVND (reference sequence). The CDR3 DNA sequence: TGTGCCAGTAGTGTTCGGGATACGCAGTATTTT. Its protein is CASSVRDTQYF.

The V and J genes are TRBV12-5 and TRBJ2-1, with D possibly matching TRBD2 (6 bases). The germline V gene encodes CDR1 LGHNT and CDR2 FRNRAP. The length of the CDR3 is 11 residues. The DNA for the CDR3 is TGTGGACTCCGGGGGAACAATGAGCAGTTCTTC. As protein: CGLRGNNEQFF. Full variable domain (rest looked up from reference TRBV12-5 and TRBJ2-1): DARVTQTPRHKVTEMGQEVTMRCQPILGHNTVFWYRQTMMQGLELLAYFRNRAPLDDSGMPKDRFSAEMPDATLATLKIQPSEPRDSAVYFCGLRGNNEQFFGPGTRLTVL.

The V call is TRBV18, the J call TRBJ1-4, with a possible D match to TRBD1 (5 bases). V lost 6 bases to trimming and J lost 8 bases, with 7 bases between them. This CDR3 region has 11 residues. The germline gives CDR1 KGHSH, CDR2 LQKENI. The CDR3 DNA reads as TGTGCCAGCTCGGGGGGAGAAAAACTGTTTTTT. Protein: CASSGGEKLFF.

This chain joins TRBV27 and TRBJ2-3; TRBD2 is a possible D gene (7 bases). With 8 bases removed from V and 1 base from J, the gap between germline ends came to 16 bases. Germline CDR1 is MNHEY and CDR2 is SMNVEV (reference sequence). The CDR3 is 15 amino acids. CDR3 protein: CASGRLGGRTDTQYF. CDR3 in DNA: TGTGCCAGCGGCCGCCTGGGGGGGCGCACAGATACGCAGTATTTT.

Only one count was recorded for this clone. The CDR3 protein is CASRSLNTQYF. Here the CDR3 DNA reads TGTGCCAGCAGATCACTGAATACGCAGTATTTT. The V and J genes are TRBV12-3 or TRBV12-4 and TRBJ2-3; D ambiguous. The germline V and J ends were trimmed by 6 bases and 7 bases, with 8 bases remaining between them. The CDR3 has 11 residues.

V gene TRBV18 combines with J gene TRBJ1-1; perhaps TRBD1 as D (5 bases). V was clipped by 0 bases and J by 2 bases, with 10 bases between them. The CDR3 has 15 amino acids. CDR1 and CDR2 from the germline V gene are KGHSH and LQKENI. CDR3 nucleotide sequence: TGTGCCAGCTCACCACCTTCAAGGGGAAACACTGAAGCTTTCTTT. Translation gives CASSPPSRGNTEAFF.

V gene TRBV19 combines with J gene TRBJ2-3; unclear D gene. In germline, CDR1 is LNHDA, CDR2 SQIVND (reference sequence). With 11 bases removed from V and 1 base from J, the gap between germline ends came to 16 bases. The CDR3 is made up of 14 amino acids. This CDR3 reads CASRLKRGTDTQYF. The CDR3 DNA sequence: TGTGCCTCTAGGCTGAAGAGAGGCACAGATACGCAGTATTTT.

This chain links TRBV14 with TRBJ2-1, with a possible D match to TRBD1 (6 bases). CDR3 length: 14 residues. The germline V and J ends were trimmed by 4 bases and 5 bases, with 12 bases remaining between them. CDR1 is SGHDN and CDR2 is FVKESK in the germline V gene. DNA of the CDR3: TGTGCCAGCAGCCGACAGGTCTATGACAATGAGCAGTTCTTC. This sequence encodes CASSRQVYDNEQFF.

V is TRBV12-3 or TRBV12-4 and J is TRBJ2-5; D not resolved. This CDR3 is built from 11 residues. The V and J ends lost 6 bases and 4 bases respectively, with 6 bases between them. CDR3: CASSLLETQYF. The CDR3, as DNA: TGTGCCAGCAGCCTGTTAGAGACCCAGTACTTC.

The genes are TRBV4-2 and TRBJ2-3, with 9 bases identical to TRBD2. This CDR3 is built from 16 residues. V trimming: 4 bases; J trimming: 5 bases; junction bases outside the gene matches: 10. Germline V lookup: CDR1 LGHNA, CDR2 YNFKEQ. Here the CDR3 reads CASSPSLAGVVDTQYF. For the CDR3, the DNA is TGTGCCAGCAGCCCCTCACTAGCGGGTGTCGTAGATACGCAGTATTTT.

The chain combines TRBV24-1 with TRBJ2-1, with 7 bases fitting TRBD2. With 6 bases clipped from V and 7 bases from J, the junction kept 8 bases outside the gene matches. The CDR3 totals 14 residues. Germline CDR1 reads KGHDR; CDR2 reads SFDVKD. The CDR3 spells CATSHPSGLNEQFF. The CDR3 DNA reads as TGTGCCACCAGTCACCCCTCGGGACTAAATGAGCAGTTCTTC.

The chain combines TRBV28 with TRBJ1-2; TRBD1 agrees at 7 bases. CDR3 length: 13 amino acids. CDR1 is MDHEN and CDR2 is SYDVKM in the germline V gene. Germline trimming cut 6 bases from V and 2 bases from J; bases unmatched to any gene: 3. DNA for the CDR3: TGTGCCAGCAGCCCACAGGGGAACTATGGCTACACCTTC. Protein sequence: CASSPQGNYGYTF.

The J gene is TRBJ1-1, the V gene TRBV7-9; D gene uncertain. Germline-derived CDR1 and CDR2 are SEHNR and FQNEAQ (reference sequence). The CDR3 contains 14 residues. V was cut by 0 bases and J by 1 base, with 6 bases left in between. The CDR3 DNA reads TGTGCCAGCAGCTTAGCGCGGGGGAACACTGAAGCTTTCTTT. Protein: CASSLARGNTEAFF.

The table lists this clone with a count of one. The rearrangement uses TRBV14 and TRBJ1-2; D not certain. Germline loops: CDR1 SGHDN, CDR2 FVKESK. V lost 1 base to trimming and J lost 4 bases, with 7 bases between them. This CDR3 has 13 amino acids. DNA of the CDR3: TGTGCCAGCAGCCAAGGGAATACCTATGGCTACACCTTC. This sequence encodes CASSQGNTYGYTF.

The chain joins TRBV2 to TRBJ2-6; 7 bases agree with TRBD1. The CDR3 length is 17 residues. Unmatched junction bases numbered 14, after V lost 7 bases and J lost 5 bases. Germline V gene sequence: CDR1 SNHLY, CDR2 FYNNEI. The CDR3 reads CASIETGPSFWANVLTF. DNA for the CDR3: TGTGCCAGCATAGAGACAGGGCCCAGCTTTTGGGCCAACGTCCTGACTTTC. The full variable domain, in which reference TRBV2 and TRBJ2-6 provide the parts outside the CDR3, is EPEVTQTPSHQVTQMGQEVILRCVPISNHLYFYWYRQILGQKVEFLVSFYNNEISEKSEIFDDQFSVERPDGSNFTLKIRSTKLEDSAMYFCASIETGPSFWANVLTFGAGSRLTVL.

The chain joins TRBV2 to TRBJ1-4; 11 positions match TRBD1. The CDR3 extends over 15 amino acids. CDR1 and CDR2 (germline): SNHLY, FYNNEI. Losses at the gene ends were 6 bases for V and 3 bases for J; bases not matched to a gene: 3. The CDR3 region has the DNA TGTGCCAGCAGCGGACAGGGGGCACCTAATGAAAAACTGTTTTTT. Translated, it gives CASSGQGAPNEKLFF.

The chain carries TRBV27 and TRBJ2-3, with 7 bases lining up with TRBD1. After removal of 4 bases from V and 2 bases from J, the junction contained 9 bases not matched to a gene. This CDR3 is built from 16 residues. Germline V gives CDR1 MNHEY, CDR2 SMNVEV (reference sequence). CDR3 bases: TGTGCCAGCAGTTCATACAGGGGTCGATCCACAGATACGCAGTATTTT. It yields the protein CASSSYRGRSTDTQYF.

The chain couples TRBV7-2 to TRBJ2-2, with 9 bases identical to TRBD1. V lost 5 bases, J lost 16 bases, and 14 bases stayed unmatched. The CDR3 length is 14 residues. Germline V lookup: CDR1 SGHTA, CDR2 FQGNSA. The CDR3 reads CASSPHQGQGVGFF. DNA of the CDR3: TGTGCCAGCAGCCCACATCAGGGACAGGGAGTAGGGTTTTTT.